Below, 28 T cell receptor beta chains from the same sample are listed, as sequenced in a study of identical twins. TCRdb processed the 5' RACE reads anew with MiXCR; each CDR3 protein has one entry. The sample consists of roughly 200,000 distinct CDR3 sequences, approximately 15% of them appearing once. The same specimen was also included in a second study, on T cells expressing NK-cell markers.

What was sequenced was CD8+ T cells sorted from blood. These TCRs come from a young woman in good health.

This clonotype was picked up a small number of times. The CDR3 DNA follows: TGTGCCAGCAGCCTGGGGGGGGGCCCCCCCACCGGGGAGCTGTTTTTT. This sequence encodes CASSLGGGPPTGELFF. This sequence joins TRBV9 and TRBJ2-2, with D possibly being TRBD2 (7 bases). The V end lost 4 bases, the J end lost 4 bases, and 17 bases lay between the germline ends. Germline CDR1 reads SGDLS; CDR2 reads YYNGEE. This CDR3 is built from 16 residues. The variable domain in full, with the rest retrieved from reference TRBV9 and TRBJ2-2, is DSGVTQTPKHLITATGQRVTLRCSPRSGDLSVYWYQQSLDQGLQFLIQYYNGEERAKGNILERFSAQQFPDLHSELNLSSLELGDSALYFCASSLGGGPPTGELFFGEGSRLTVL.

The chain couples TRBV5-1 to TRBJ2-3, with 7 positions matching TRBD2. The CDR3 covers 18 residues. V lost 2 bases and J lost 0; bases outside the gene matches: 12. CDR1 and CDR2 from the germline V gene are SGHRS and YFSETQ. The CDR3 reads CASSFAGATTSSTDTQYF. DNA of the CDR3: TGCGCCAGCAGCTTTGCGGGAGCCACCACTTCTAGCACAGATACGCAGTATTTT.

This clonotype has more than one count but fewer than ten. This sequence joins TRBV7-2 and TRBJ1-1, with TRBD1 as a possible D gene (6 bases). The CDR3 totals 13 residues. Germline-derived CDR1 and CDR2 are SGHTA and FQGNSA. Between the trimmed V and J ends, which lost 4 bases and 3 bases, there was a span of 9 bases. The CDR3 nucleotides are TGTGCCAGCAGCTCAGGGGTTTACACTGAAGCTTTCTTT. Protein: CASSSGVYTEAFF.

This clonotype was seen a handful of times. This chain connects TRBV10-3 to TRBJ2-5; unclear D gene. Germline values: CDR1 ENHRY, CDR2 SYGVKD. The CDR3 covers 15 residues. V shed 0 bases and J shed 0 bases, with 8 bases lying between them. The CDR3 bases are TGTGCCATCAGTGAGTCGGCGCACGACCAAGAGACCCAGTACTTC. It yields the protein CAISESAHDQETQYF.

The chain carries TRBV7-9 and TRBJ1-2; 8 bases fit TRBD1. This CDR3 spans 12 amino acids. Germline assignment: CDR1 SEHNR and CDR2 FQNEAQ (reference sequence). After removal of 5 bases from V and 7 bases from J, the junction contained 3 bases not matched to a gene. DNA of the CDR3: TGTGCCAGCAGCGAGGACAGGGCTGGCTACACCTTC. Protein: CASSEDRAGYTF.

This clonotype has just a few counts. This chain connects TRBV29-1 to TRBJ2-7; D ambiguous. CDR1 is SQVTM and CDR2 is ANQGSEA in the germline V gene. Trimming cost V 5 bases and J 6 bases, with 11 bases left between them. The CDR3 extends over 11 amino acids. CDR3 region: CSVTSLSEQYF. The CDR3 DNA follows: TGCAGCGTTACGAGTTTAAGCGAGCAGTACTTC.

The chain uses TRBV12-3 or TRBV12-4 and TRBJ2-1; D remains unclear. Trimming stripped 6 bases from V and 3 bases from J, with 15 bases between. The CDR3 is 15 amino acids. CDR3 nucleotides: TGTGCCAGCAGCCCCCCGCCAGTTTTCTACAATGAGCAGTTCTTC. Its translation is CASSPPPVFYNEQFF.

This clonotype was counted a single time. The genes are TRBV20-1 and TRBJ2-6; TRBD2 is a possible D gene (5 bases). CDR1 is DFQATT, CDR2 SNEGSKA, per germline (reference sequence). CDR3 length: 13 amino acids. The V end lost 6 bases, the J end lost 6 bases, and 12 bases lay between the germline ends. The CDR3: CSAALGSANVLTF. The CDR3 coding sequence is TGCAGTGCGGCACTAGGGTCGGCCAACGTCCTGACTTTC.

The rearrangement links TRBV29-1 to TRBJ2-2; D is unclear. The length of the CDR3 is 13 residues. The germline V gene has CDR1 SQVTM and CDR2 ANQGSEA. Between the trimmed V and J ends, which lost 4 bases and 7 bases, there was a span of 13 bases. CDR3 protein: CSVGFRVDGELFF. The CDR3 bases are TGCAGCGTTGGATTTAGGGTTGACGGGGAGCTGTTTTTT.

The chain recombines TRBV29-1 with TRBJ2-3; TRBD2 matches 13 bases. V was pared by 0 bases and J by 0 bases, with 0 bases of the junction left unmatched. This CDR3 has 16 residues. Germline CDR1 is SQVTM and CDR2 is ANQGSEA. The CDR3 DNA is TGCAGCGTTGAAGAGGGACTAGCGGGAAGCACAGATACGCAGTATTTT. Translating it yields CSVEEGLAGSTDTQYF.

This sequence joins TRBV19 and TRBJ2-2; TRBD1 aligns across 7 bases. The J segment lost 2 bases and the V segment lost 10 bases, leaving 13 bases of the junction unmatched. The germline V gene encodes CDR1 LNHDA and CDR2 SQIVND (reference sequence). This CDR3 has 16 residues. The CDR3 region is CATASLTGINTGELFF. The CDR3 nucleotides read TGTGCCACCGCATCTCTGACAGGGATTAACACCGGGGAGCTGTTTTTT.

This clonotype has only a few counts. The chain couples TRBV11-2 to TRBJ2-1; 10 bases fit TRBD1. Trimming at V came to 4 bases and at J to 4 bases, leaving 1 base not matched to a gene. Germline V CDR1 and CDR2: SGHAT, FQNNGV. The CDR3 extends over 14 amino acids. The CDR3: CASSWGQGYNEQFF. CDR3 sequence (DNA): TGTGCCAGCAGCTGGGGACAGGGGTACAATGAGCAGTTCTTC.

The V gene is TRBV30, the J gene TRBJ1-5; possible D gene TRBD1, 5 bases. CDR1 and CDR2 from the germline V gene are GTSNPN and SVGIG (reference sequence). There are 14 residues in the CDR3. V was trimmed by 3 bases and J by 5 bases, leaving 14 bases between them. The CDR3 DNA reads as TGTGCCTGGAGCCTACCTGGGGCGTATCAGCCCCAGCATTTT. This translates into CAWSLPGAYQPQHF.

This clonotype was observed a few times. V usage is TRBV6-5 and J usage is TRBJ1-2; 10 bases map to TRBD1. The germline V gene has CDR1 MNHEY and CDR2 SVGAGI. V was clipped by 6 bases and J by 7 bases; unmatched bases: 2. CDR3 size: 12 residues. This CDR3 reads CASRGTGVGYTF. CDR3 in DNA: TGTGCCAGCAGGGGGACAGGGGTTGGCTACACCTTC.

This clonotype has more than one count but fewer than ten. The gene calls are TRBV7-2 and TRBJ2-1, with 7 bases lining up with TRBD2. Per the germline V gene, CDR1 is SGHTA and CDR2 is FQGNSA. The J segment lost 2 bases and the V segment lost 10 bases, leaving 2 bases of the junction unmatched. The CDR3 extends over 12 amino acids. CDR3: CATGTTYNEQFF. The CDR3 DNA is TGTGCCACCGGGACTACCTACAATGAGCAGTTCTTC.

This chain connects TRBV29-1 to TRBJ2-3; no firm D call. Trimming pared 5 bases from V and 7 bases from J, leaving 13 bases between. This CDR3 is 12 amino acids long. Germline lookup yields CDR1 SQVTM and CDR2 ANQGSEA. The CDR3 bases are TGCAGCGTTCCACTGACTTCATATACGCAGTATTTT. This sequence encodes CSVPLTSYTQYF.

A few counts support this clonotype. V and J are TRBV5-5 and TRBJ2-4, with 7 positions matching TRBD1. Germline CDR1 and CDR2: SGHKS and YYEKEE (reference sequence). V was clipped by 4 bases and J by 7 bases; unmatched bases: 5. The CDR3 is 13 amino acids. In nucleotides, the CDR3 is TGTGCCAGCAGCGAGGAGACAGGGAACATTCAGTACTTC. This codes for CASSEETGNIQYF.

This clonotype was detected only a few times. The V call is TRBV9, the J call TRBJ2-5; D gene unclear. Deletions cut 0 bases from V and 1 base from J, with 7 bases between. This CDR3 comprises 14 residues. Germline CDR1 is SGDLS and CDR2 is YYNGEE. The chain's CDR3 is CASSVGGRQETQYF. The CDR3 nucleotides are TGTGCCAGCAGCGTAGGGGGTCGCCAAGAGACCCAGTACTTC.

This clonotype was seen many times. The chain recombines TRBV3-1 with TRBJ2-7, with 7 bases aligning to TRBD1. V lost 3 bases, J lost 2 bases, and 4 bases stayed unmatched. There are 14 residues in the CDR3. Germline CDR1 LGHDT, CDR2 YNNKEL (reference sequence). In DNA, the CDR3 is TGTGCCAGCAGCCAGGATACAGGGGCCTACGAGCAGTACTTC. This encodes CASSQDTGAYEQYF.

With respect to this clonotype: The junction departs from the called germline gene at one end, perhaps through a read error. The rearrangement links TRBV7-7 to TRBJ2-1; 8 nucleotides line up with TRBD2. The CDR3 length is 15 residues. The germline gives CDR1 SSHAT, CDR2 FNYEAQ (reference sequence). Written as DNA, the CDR3 is TGTGCTAGCACCTCGGGGAGCGGGGGATTCAATGAGCAGTTCTTC. Protein product: CASTSGSGGFNEQFF. The variable domain in full, completed from reference TRBV7-7 and TRBJ2-1, reads GAGVSQSPRYKVTKRGQDVTLRCDPISSHATLYWYQQALGQGPEFLTYFNYEAQPDKSGLPSDRFSAERPEGSISTLTIQRTEQRDSAMYRCASTSGSGGFNEQFFGPGTRLTVL.

In this sample, this clonotype turned up a few times. At one of its ends the junction is not consistent with the germline gene, which may arise from a read error. This chain connects TRBV3-1 to TRBJ2-1, with D perhaps matching TRBD1 (6 bases). The germline CDR1 and CDR2 sequences are LGHDT and YNNKEL (reference sequence). This CDR3 spans 12 amino acids. The CDR3, as DNA: TGCGCCAGCAGCCAAGGGGGTCGGGAGCAGTTCTTC. This translates into CASSQGGREQFF.

This clonotype has a handful of counts. The gene calls are TRBV14 and TRBJ1-2; perhaps TRBD1 as D (5 bases). V was cut by 4 bases and J by 5 bases, with 17 bases left in between. The CDR3 covers 15 residues. Germline CDR1 is SGHDN and CDR2 is FVKESK. CDR3 bases: TGTGCCAGCAGCCCCTCGGGGGATTACCTTTATGGCTACACCTTC. Protein: CASSPSGDYLYGYTF.

There are a few counts of this clonotype. This sequence joins TRBV6-2 or TRBV6-3 and TRBJ2-7, with 7 positions matching TRBD2. CDR1 MNHEY and CDR2 SVGEGT come from the germline V gene. The CDR3 loop spans 15 amino acids. V dropped 4 bases and J dropped 4; count of bases not matched to a gene: 10. The DNA of the CDR3 is TGTGCCAGCAGTTTCCCGACTAGCAGAGTTTACGAGCAGTACTTC. This encodes CASSFPTSRVYEQYF.

The CDR3 DNA reads TGTGCCAGCAGCCCGACGGTGGGGGGCCTGGCCAAAAACATTCAGTACTTC. Translated, it gives CASSPTVGGLAKNIQYF. The chain uses TRBV3-1 and TRBJ2-4, with D perhaps being TRBD1 or TRBD2 (6 bases each). V was shortened by 4 bases and J by 1 base, with 17 bases between the two germline ends. The CDR3 consists of 17 residues. Per germline, CDR1 LGHDT and CDR2 YNNKEL (reference sequence). The full variable domain, completed using reference TRBV3-1 and TRBJ2-4, is DTAVSQTPKYLVTQMGNDKSIKCEQNLGHDTMYWYKQDSKKFLKIMFSYNNKELIINETVPNRFSPKSPDKAHLNLHINSLELGDSAVYFCASSPTVGGLAKNIQYFGAGTRLSVL.

The chain is built from TRBV9 and TRBJ2-1; D is unclear. V was shortened by 3 bases and J by 3 bases, with 4 bases between the two germline ends. The CDR3 loop spans 12 amino acids. Germline values: CDR1 SGDLS, CDR2 YYNGEE. CDR3 region: CASSAYYNEQFF. CDR3 nucleotides: TGTGCCAGCAGCGCGTACTACAATGAGCAGTTCTTC. Based on the CDR3 plus reference TRBV9 and TRBJ2-1, the full variable domain is DSGVTQTPKHLITATGQRVTLRCSPRSGDLSVYWYQQSLDQGLQFLIQYYNGEERAKGNILERFSAQQFPDLHSELNLSSLELGDSALYFCASSAYYNEQFFGPGTRLTVL.

CDR3 loop: CASSPRTSTDTQYF. In DNA form, the CDR3 reads TGTGCCAGCAGCCCGCGGACGAGCACAGATACGCAGTATTTT. This chain connects TRBV11-2 to TRBJ2-3; D gene uncertain. CDR3 length: 14 amino acids. Looked up from germline, CDR1 is SGHAT and CDR2 is FQNNGV. V lost 5 bases and J 0 bases, leaving 9 bases between the germline ends.

The rearrangement links TRBV12-3 or TRBV12-4 to TRBJ2-2; no clear D gene. V gave up 3 bases and J gave up 9 bases, with 5 bases separating them. The CDR3 length is 11 residues. The CDR3 is CASSFMRELFF. The DNA of the CDR3 is TGTGCCAGCAGTTTTATGAGGGAGCTGTTTTTT.

This clonotype has just a few counts. CDR3 nucleotide sequence: TGTGCCAGCAGCCGCCCGACAGGGGGTGGCGAGCAGTACTTC. Translated, it gives CASSRPTGGGEQYF. J is TRBJ2-7 and V is TRBV7-6; 9 positions match TRBD1. V shed 5 bases, J shed 6 bases, and the junction held 8 bases outside the gene matches. This CDR3 is built from 14 residues. Looked up from germline, CDR1 is SGHVS and CDR2 is FNYEAQ.